A single sample gave rise to the 12 T cell receptor beta chains below, sequenced in a study of cytomegalovirus exposure and HLA in healthy donors. PCR amplification relied on 60 Vbeta primers (plus 13 Jbeta primers). Sequencing used immunoSEQ multiplex PCR; TCRdb keeps in-frame clones, though not all of them. The sample holds approximately 140,000 clones, 88% seen once. The specimen sequenced was PBMCs. These receptors all come from a middle-aged woman in good health and CMV-seronegative.

CDR3 sequence reads: CASGTRWINEQFF. DNA for the CDR3: TGTGCCAGCGGGACAAGGTGGATCAATGAGCAGTTCTTC. V and J are TRBV27 and TRBJ2-1; tentatively, D is TRBD1 (6 bases). Germline V CDR1 and CDR2: MNHEY, SMNVEV (reference sequence). CDR3 length: 13 residues. V was clipped by 8 bases and J by 6 bases, with 14 bases between them.

The rearrangement joins TRBV6-5 to TRBJ2-5, with TRBD1 matching 10 bases. Trimming removed 6 bases from V and 3 bases from J; junction bases left unmatched: 4. In germline, CDR1 is MNHEY, CDR2 SVGAGI. The CDR3 is 14 residues long. As DNA, the CDR3 is TGTGCCAGCAGCAAGACAGGGGGCGAAGAGACCCAGTACTTC. Protein sequence: CASSKTGGEETQYF.

The chain combines TRBV5-6 with TRBJ2-7; D remains ambiguous. With 4 bases removed from V and 0 bases from J, the gap between germline ends came to 11 bases. The CDR3 extends over 14 amino acids. Germline lookup yields CDR1 SGHDT and CDR2 YYEEEE. CDR3 sequence: CASSTITSSYEQYF. The CDR3 nucleotides read TGTGCCAGCAGCACAATCACAAGCTCCTACGAGCAGTACTTC.

This clone was counted a single time. The genes are TRBV7-8 and TRBJ1-5; 7 bases fit TRBD1. Germline trimming cut 5 bases from V and 3 bases from J; bases unmatched to any gene: 7. The CDR3 runs to 15 residues. Per the germline V gene, CDR1 is SGHVS and CDR2 is FQNEAQ. In nucleotides, the CDR3 is TGTGCCAGCAGCCCAGGGGGACTGATCAATCAGCCCCAGCATTTT. Its translation: CASSPGGLINQPQHF.

The V call is TRBV18, the J call TRBJ2-3; D may be TRBD2 (6 bases). The germline gives CDR1 KGHSH, CDR2 LQKENI. The CDR3 covers 14 residues. V was shortened by 3 bases and J by 4 bases, with 11 bases between the two germline ends. The CDR3 sequence is CASSPTSTPDTQYF. The DNA for the CDR3 is TGTGCCAGCTCACCGACTAGTACCCCAGATACGCAGTATTTT. The full variable domain, completed using reference TRBV18 and TRBJ2-3, is NAGVMQNPRHLVRRRGQEARLRCSPMKGHSHVYWYRQLPEEGLKFMVYLQKENIIDESGMPKERFSAEFPKEGPSILRIQQVVRGDSAAYFCASSPTSTPDTQYFGPGTRLTVL.

This clone has only a few counts. The chain couples TRBV28 to TRBJ1-2; 8 bases match TRBD1. V shed 5 bases and J 4 bases; nucleotides not matched to a gene: 6. Looked up from germline, CDR1 is MDHEN and CDR2 is SYDVKM. The CDR3 spans 14 residues. The CDR3 DNA is TGTGCCAGCAGTCCGGACAGGGAGCTCTATGGCTACACCTTC. It is translated as CASSPDRELYGYTF.

The CDR3 nucleotides are TGTGCCTGGAGTGGCTCGGCGGTCAGCACAGATACGCAGTATTTT. This codes for CAWSGSAVSTDTQYF. The chain combines TRBV30 with TRBJ2-3; D is uncertain. Per the germline V gene, CDR1 is GTSNPN and CDR2 is SVGIG (reference sequence). This CDR3 is 15 amino acids long. V gave up 1 base and J gave up 0 bases, with 11 bases separating them.

This chain uses TRBV5-1 with TRBJ2-1; D perhaps matches TRBD2 (6 bases). Germline values: CDR1 SGHRS, CDR2 YFSETQ. V lost 2 bases and J lost 8, with 17 bases in between. The CDR3 contains 15 residues. Here the CDR3 reads CASSLTSFLDHEQFF. CDR3 sequence (DNA): TGCGCCAGCAGCTTAACTAGCTTTCTCGACCATGAGCAGTTCTTC. The complete variable domain, with remaining parts taken from reference TRBV5-1 and TRBJ2-1, reads KAGVTQTPRYLIKTRGQQVTLSCSPISGHRSVSWYQQTPGQGLQFLFEYFSETQRNKGNFPGRFSGRQFSNSRSEMNVSTLELGDSALYLCASSLTSFLDHEQFFGPGTRLTVL.

The rearrangement links TRBV7-9 to TRBJ1-1; TRBD1 agrees at 7 bases. The V gene end was trimmed by 6 bases and the J gene end by 6 bases; junction bases not matched to a gene: 10. The CDR3 consists of 14 residues. CDR1 is SEHNR and CDR2 is FQNEAQ in the germline V gene (reference sequence). The CDR3 sequence: CASSWDSRDPEAFF. The CDR3 DNA reads as TGTGCCAGCAGTTGGGACAGCAGGGACCCTGAAGCTTTCTTT.

This chain connects TRBV4-2 to TRBJ1-2; D not resolved. The CDR3 has 14 amino acids. V lost 1 base, J lost 6 bases, and 12 bases lay in between. Germline V gene data show CDR1 as LGHNA and CDR2 as YNFKEQ. The CDR3 is CASSQASEFHGYTF. The CDR3, as DNA: TGTGCCAGCAGCCAAGCTTCCGAGTTCCATGGCTACACCTTC.

The chain is built from TRBV19 and TRBJ2-3, with D tentatively TRBD1 (5 bases). Trimming cost V 0 bases and J 0 bases, with 16 bases left between them. The CDR3 has 18 residues. Germline V gives CDR1 LNHDA, CDR2 SQIVND (reference sequence). The CDR3 is CASSIDPPTATSTDTQYF. The CDR3 DNA sequence: TGTGCCAGTAGTATAGATCCGCCGACAGCGACTAGCACAGATACGCAGTATTTT.

This clone was seen only a few times. The chain uses TRBV5-4 and TRBJ2-7, with 8 bases aligning to TRBD1. After removal of 0 bases from V and 6 bases from J, the junction contained 8 bases not matched to a gene. This CDR3 is 15 amino acids long. CDR1 is SGHNT and CDR2 is YYREEE in the germline V gene (reference sequence). The CDR3 loop is CASSLARQGASEQYF. The DNA for the CDR3 is TGTGCCAGCAGCTTGGCTCGGCAGGGGGCGAGCGAGCAGTACTTC.